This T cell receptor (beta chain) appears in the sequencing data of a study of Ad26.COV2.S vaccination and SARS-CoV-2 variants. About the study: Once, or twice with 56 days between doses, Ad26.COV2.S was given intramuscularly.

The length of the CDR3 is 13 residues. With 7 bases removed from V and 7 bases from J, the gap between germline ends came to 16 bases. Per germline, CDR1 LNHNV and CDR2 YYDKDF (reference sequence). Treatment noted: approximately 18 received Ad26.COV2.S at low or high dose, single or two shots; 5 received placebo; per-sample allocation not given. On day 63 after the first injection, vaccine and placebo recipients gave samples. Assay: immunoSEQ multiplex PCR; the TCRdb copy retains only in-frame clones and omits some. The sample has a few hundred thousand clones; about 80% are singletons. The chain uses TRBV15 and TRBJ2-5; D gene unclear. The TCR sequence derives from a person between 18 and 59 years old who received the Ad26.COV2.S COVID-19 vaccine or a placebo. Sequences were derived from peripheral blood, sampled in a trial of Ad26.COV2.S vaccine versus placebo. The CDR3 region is CATTPGRLGTQYF. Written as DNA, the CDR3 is TGTGCCACCACACCTGGACGGTTAGGGACCCAGTACTTC.